This T cell receptor beta chain was recorded in a study of shared clonotypes between healthy human individuals. General study points: With a few donors compared, about 5% of naive CD4 clonotypes were shared. Naive subsets typically showed greater estimated richness than memory subsets.

The table lists this clone with a few counts. Its antigen is still unknown. Germline CDR1 reads SEHNR; CDR2 reads FQNEAQ (reference sequence). The CDR3 covers 13 residues. The V gene lost 3 bases and the J gene lost 2 bases, with 6 bases spanning the gap. CD45RO-negative, CCR7-selected cells formed the naive CD8 fraction, which excluded terminally differentiated effector memory CD45RA+ cells. Some clones are missing from TCRdb's copy, which holds only in-frame ones; the method was immunoSEQ multiplex PCR. The sample lists about 2.1 million clones; 93% were seen once. Sequences were obtained from naive CD8+ T cells from PBMCs. The V call is TRBV7-9, the J call TRBJ2-3; either TRBD1 or TRBD2 may fit D (5 bases each). This TCR came from a man aged 18 to 30 in good health. Some clones in this sample may be carry-over from other donors' samples. CDR3 coding DNA: TGTGCCAGCAGCTTCGGGACCACAGATACGCAGTATTTT. This encodes CASSFGTTDTQYF. The full variable domain, its missing parts supplied by reference TRBV7-9 and TRBJ2-3, is DTGVSQNPRHKITKRGQNVTFRCDPISEHNRLYWYRQTLGQGPEFLTYFQNEAQLEKSRLLSDRFSAERPKGSFSTLEIQRTEQGDSAMYLCASSFGTTDTQYFGPGTRLTVL.